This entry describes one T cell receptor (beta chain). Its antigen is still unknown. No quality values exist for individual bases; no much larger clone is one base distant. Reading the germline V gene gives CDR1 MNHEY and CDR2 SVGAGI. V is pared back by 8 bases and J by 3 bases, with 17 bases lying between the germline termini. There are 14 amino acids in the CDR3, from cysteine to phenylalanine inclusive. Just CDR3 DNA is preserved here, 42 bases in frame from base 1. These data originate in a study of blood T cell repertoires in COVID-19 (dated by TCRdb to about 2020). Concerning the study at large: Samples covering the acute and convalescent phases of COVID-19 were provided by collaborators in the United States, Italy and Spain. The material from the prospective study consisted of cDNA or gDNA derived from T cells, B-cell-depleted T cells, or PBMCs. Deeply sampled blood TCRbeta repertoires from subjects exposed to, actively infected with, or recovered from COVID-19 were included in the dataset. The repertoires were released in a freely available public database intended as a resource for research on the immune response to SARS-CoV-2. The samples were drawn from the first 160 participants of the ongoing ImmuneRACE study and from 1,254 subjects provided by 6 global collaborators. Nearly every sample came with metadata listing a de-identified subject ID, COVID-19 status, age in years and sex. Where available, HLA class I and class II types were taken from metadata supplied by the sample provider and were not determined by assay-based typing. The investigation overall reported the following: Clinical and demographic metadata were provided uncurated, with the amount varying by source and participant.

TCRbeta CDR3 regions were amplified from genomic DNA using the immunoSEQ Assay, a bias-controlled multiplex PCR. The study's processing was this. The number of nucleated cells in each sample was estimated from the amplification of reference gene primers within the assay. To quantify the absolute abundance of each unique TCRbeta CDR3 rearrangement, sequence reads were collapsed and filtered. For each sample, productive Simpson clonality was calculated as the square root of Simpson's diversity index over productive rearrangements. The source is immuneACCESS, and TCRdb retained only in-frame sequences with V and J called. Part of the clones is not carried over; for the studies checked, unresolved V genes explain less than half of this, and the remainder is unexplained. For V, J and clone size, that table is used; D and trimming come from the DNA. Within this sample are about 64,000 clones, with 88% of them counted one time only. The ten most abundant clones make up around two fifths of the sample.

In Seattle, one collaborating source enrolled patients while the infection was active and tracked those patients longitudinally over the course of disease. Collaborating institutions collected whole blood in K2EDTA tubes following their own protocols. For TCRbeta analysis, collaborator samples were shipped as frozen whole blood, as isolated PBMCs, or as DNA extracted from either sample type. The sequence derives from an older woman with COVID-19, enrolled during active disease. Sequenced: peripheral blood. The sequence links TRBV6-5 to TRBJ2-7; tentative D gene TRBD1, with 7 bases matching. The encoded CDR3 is CASWPHRGGYEQYF. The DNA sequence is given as TGTGCCAGCTGGCCCCACAGGGGAGGCTACGAGCAGTACTTC.